Each of the 29 T cell receptor beta chains below was sequenced from the same sample in a study of blood T cell repertoires in COVID-19 (dated by TCRdb to the early 2020s). The library was built by means of the immunoSEQ multiplex PCR assay. TCRdb retrieved this table from immuneACCESS and kept in-frame rearrangements only. Not all clones are present; in checked studies, unresolved V genes account for under half, and no reason is known for the remainder. The sample table holds around 230,000 clones, of which roughly 83% were seen once. In total, the top ten clones hold around 27% of the sample. The specimen sequenced was peripheral blood. All receptors come from a man aged 40-55 years with acute or convalescent COVID-19.

With regard to this clone: A read error may account for a junction end that differs from germline. This chain uses TRBV20-1 with TRBJ1-2, with 7 bases lining up with TRBD1. CDR1 and CDR2 (germline): DFQATT, SNEGSKA (reference sequence). This CDR3 region has 10 residues. CDR3 in DNA: TGCAGTGCTTTAGGGACAGATTTCCACTTC. Translated: CSALGTDFHF.

This chain connects TRBV27 to TRBJ2-3, with D hard to call. The germline V gene has CDR1 MNHEY and CDR2 SMNVEV (reference sequence). The V end lost 3 bases, the J end lost 0 bases, and 10 bases lay between the germline ends. CDR3 length: 15 residues. CDR3 region: CASSLTRTSTDTQYF. CDR3 coding DNA: TGTGCCAGCAGTTTGACACGAACAAGCACAGATACGCAGTATTTT.

In this sample, this clone turned up a few times. This sample includes further DNA sequences coding for the same CDR3. The V call is TRBV18, the J call TRBJ2-7, with 9 nucleotides matching TRBD2. This CDR3 comprises 14 residues. The V gene end was trimmed by 3 bases and the J gene end by 0 bases; junction bases not matched to a gene: 0. Germline loops: CDR1 KGHSH, CDR2 LQKENI. The CDR3 coding sequence is TGTGCCAGCTCACCTAGCGGGAGCTCCTACGAGCAGTACTTC. This sequence encodes CASSPSGSSYEQYF.

This clone appeared once. The chain joins TRBV4-2 to TRBJ1-1; TRBD1 aligns across 7 bases. The CDR3 is 15 residues long. V lost 3 bases, J lost 6 bases, and 10 bases stayed unmatched. Germline values: CDR1 LGHNA, CDR2 YNFKEQ. CDR3 sequence: CASSQQQGWESEAFF. DNA of the CDR3: TGTGCCAGCAGCCAGCAACAGGGGTGGGAATCTGAAGCTTTCTTT.

This chain links TRBV19 with TRBJ2-3, with D perhaps matching TRBD2 (5 bases). This CDR3 is 13 amino acids long. Germline CDR1 is LNHDA and CDR2 is SQIVND (reference sequence). V was trimmed by 5 bases and J by 5 bases, leaving 11 bases between them. The CDR3 loop reads CASSSQRRDTQYF. The CDR3 DNA is TGTGCCAGTAGTTCCCAGCGGAGAGATACGCAGTATTTT.

V is TRBV29-1 and J is TRBJ2-7; D gene unclear. The V end was cut by 6 bases, the J end by 2 bases, with 17 bases between. CDR3 size: 14 residues. CDR1 is SQVTM, CDR2 ANQGSEA, per germline. The CDR3, as DNA: TGCAGCGTCGTAGCCGACTGGTTAACCTACGAGCAGTACTTC. Translation: CSVVADWLTYEQYF.

The chain couples TRBV2 to TRBJ2-2, with 8 bases matching TRBD1. CDR1 SNHLY and CDR2 FYNNEI come from the germline V gene. The CDR3 contains 14 residues. The J segment lost 5 bases and the V segment lost 8 bases, leaving 7 bases of the junction unmatched. CDR3 nucleotide sequence: TGTGCCAGCGGAAACCAGGGGGCGACCGGGGAGCTGTTTTTT. As protein: CASGNQGATGELFF.

The gene calls are TRBV20-1 and TRBJ1-2; 7 positions agree with TRBD1. CDR1 is DFQATT and CDR2 is SNEGSKA in the germline V gene (reference sequence). The CDR3 covers 16 residues. After removal of 3 bases from V and 0 bases from J, the junction contained 10 bases not matched to a gene. The CDR3 coding sequence is TGCAGTGCTAGTATTTCCGAACAGGGGACTAACTATGGCTACACCTTC. Protein product: CSASISEQGTNYGYTF.

This clone occurred a few times. The chain combines TRBV7-9 with TRBJ2-1; the D gene is possibly TRBD2 (5 bases). The CDR3 totals 13 residues. Germline V gene data show CDR1 as SEHNR and CDR2 as FQNEAQ (reference sequence). The V end lost 3 bases, the J end lost 8 bases, and 11 bases lay between the germline ends. The CDR3 loop reads CASSFGLADEQFF. The CDR3 DNA reads TGTGCCAGCAGCTTTGGACTCGCTGATGAGCAGTTCTTC.

The CDR3 region is CASSHPGGASYGYTF. DNA for the CDR3: TGTGCCAGTAGTCATCCGGGAGGGGCATCCTATGGCTACACCTTC. This sequence joins TRBV19 and TRBJ1-2, with D perhaps TRBD1 (5 bases). The CDR3 is made up of 15 amino acids. Germline lookup yields CDR1 LNHDA and CDR2 SQIVND (reference sequence). Trimming left V 5 bases short and J 4 bases short, with 17 bases between.

The rearrangement links TRBV6-5 to TRBJ1-1, with 7 bases that match TRBD1. The J segment lost 4 bases and the V segment lost 4 bases, leaving 6 bases of the junction unmatched. The germline V gene has CDR1 MNHEY and CDR2 SVGAGI. The CDR3 is 14 amino acids. The CDR3 region is CASSLQGMSTEAFF. The CDR3 bases are TGTGCCAGCAGTTTACAGGGGATGAGCACTGAAGCTTTCTTT.

The chain is built from TRBV6-5 and TRBJ2-7, with 11 bases matching TRBD1. V shed 7 bases, J shed 6 bases, and the junction held 8 bases outside the gene matches. The CDR3 totals 14 residues. Germline V gene lookup returns CDR1 MNHEY and CDR2 SVGAGI. The CDR3 region is CASNQDRGPSEQYF. CDR3 DNA sequence: TGTGCCAGCAACCAGGACAGGGGGCCGTCCGAGCAGTACTTC.

This sequence joins TRBV4-2 and TRBJ2-7; perhaps TRBD2 as D (6 bases). Germline lookup yields CDR1 LGHNA and CDR2 YNFKEQ. V lost 0 bases, J lost 6 bases, and 15 bases lay in between. The CDR3 spans 15 residues. The chain's CDR3 is CASSQDFGGVREQYF. The CDR3 nucleotides are TGTGCCAGCAGCCAAGACTTCGGCGGGGTGCGCGAGCAGTACTTC.

The chain carries TRBV4-3 and TRBJ1-2; D possibly corresponds to TRBD1 (5 bases). The CDR3 has 20 residues. Trimming left V 1 base short and J 1 base short, with 25 bases between. Germline V gene sequence: CDR1 LGHNA, CDR2 YSLEER. CDR3 residues: CASSQGGNTGVAGINYGYTF. The CDR3 DNA is TGCGCCAGCAGCCAAGGCGGAAATACAGGCGTCGCGGGGATTAACTATGGCTACACCTTC.

CDR3 nucleotide sequence: TGTGCCAGTAGTACATATTCAGTGAACACTGAAGCTTTCTTT. Translation: CASSTYSVNTEAFF. The V gene is TRBV19, the J gene TRBJ1-1; D remains unclear. The V end lost 4 bases, the J end lost 0 bases, and 9 bases lay between the germline ends. The CDR3 totals 14 residues. The V gene's germline CDR1 is LNHDA and CDR2 SQIVND (reference sequence).

This chain links TRBV5-6 with TRBJ2-7, with 10 bases fitting TRBD2. Germline CDR1 reads SGHDT; CDR2 reads YYEEEE. With 4 bases clipped from V and 5 bases from J, the junction kept 18 bases outside the gene matches. CDR3 length: 18 residues. The CDR3 sequence is CASSLPAYGPSGSHEQYF. The DNA of the CDR3 is TGTGCCAGCAGCCTTCCGGCGTACGGGCCTAGCGGGAGCCACGAGCAGTACTTC.

This clone was seen a handful of times. The chain couples TRBV10-2 to TRBJ1-2; unclear D gene. V shed 0 bases and J shed 5 bases, with 7 bases lying between them. The V gene's germline CDR1 is WSHSY and CDR2 SAAADI. This CDR3 spans 13 amino acids. CDR3 region: CASSESGGYGYTF. CDR3 in DNA: TGCGCCAGCAGTGAGTCCGGAGGTTATGGCTACACCTTC.

CDR3 in amino acids: CASSLAGSQETQYF. The CDR3 DNA is TGTGCCAGCAGCCTCGCCGGGTCCCAAGAGACCCAGTACTTC. The genes are TRBV14 and TRBJ2-5, with no clear D. From germline, CDR1 is SGHDN and CDR2 FVKESK. V lost 4 bases and J lost 1, with 10 bases in between. This CDR3 spans 14 amino acids.

The V and J genes are TRBV15 and TRBJ2-1; 9 positions agree with TRBD2. CDR3 size: 17 residues. CDR1 is LNHNV and CDR2 is YYDKDF in the germline V gene (reference sequence). The junction had 8 bases not matched to a gene; V was cut back by 0 bases and J by 5 bases. This CDR3 reads CATSRDFRLAGNNEQFF. CDR3 DNA sequence: TGTGCCACCAGCAGAGATTTTAGGCTAGCGGGAAACAATGAGCAGTTCTTC.

In its sample, this clone was seen once. The chain employs TRBV7-8 and TRBJ2-7; D gene ambiguous. The CDR3 length is 17 residues. V lost 3 bases to trimming and J lost 2 bases, with 20 bases between them. The germline CDR1 and CDR2 sequences are SGHVS and FQNEAQ. The CDR3, as DNA: TGTGCCAGCAGCTTCCACTCGAGAGGAAAACCAACCTACGAGCAGTACTTC. It yields the protein CASSFHSRGKPTYEQYF.

The chain uses TRBV3-1 (or the pseudogene TRBV3-2) and TRBJ1-1, with a weak D call TRBD1 (5 bases). CDR3 length: 16 amino acids. Germline lookup yields CDR1 LGHDT and CDR2 YNNKEL (reference sequence). Deletions cut 5 bases from V and 1 base from J, with 17 bases between. The CDR3 DNA follows: TGTGCCAGCAGCGAGAATTGGGGGGGGGAGAACACTGAAGCTTTCTTT. This translates into CASSENWGGENTEAFF.

Comments on this clone: Additional DNA sequences in this sample encode the identical CDR3. The chain recombines TRBV5-1 with TRBJ1-1; 8 bases are a match to TRBD1. J gave up 2 bases and V 4 bases, and 4 bases lay outside the gene matches. This CDR3 region has 14 residues. The germline gives CDR1 SGHRS, CDR2 YFSETQ. The CDR3 is CASSTGQGNTEAFF. CDR3 coding DNA: TGCGCCAGCAGCACCGGACAGGGCAACACTGAAGCTTTCTTT.

The chain has TRBV29-1 and TRBJ2-7; TRBD2 is a possible D gene (5 bases). The V end was cut by 7 bases, the J end by 5 bases, with 9 bases between. In germline, CDR1 is SQVTM, CDR2 ANQGSEA. The CDR3 loop spans 10 amino acids. The CDR3 DNA reads TGCAGCGGAGGGAGCGACGAGCAGTACTTC. It codes for CSGGSDEQYF.

This clone was seen only a few times. The CDR3 DNA is TGTGCCAGCAGCCAGGACAGGGAGAAGTCCTACGAGCAGTACTTC. Its protein is CASSQDREKSYEQYF. The genes are TRBV7-9 and TRBJ2-7, with 8 nucleotides matching TRBD1. V lost 5 bases to trimming and J lost 1 base; unmatched junction nucleotides: 7. The CDR3 loop spans 15 amino acids. Germline CDR1 and CDR2: SEHNR and FQNEAQ (reference sequence).

This clone has a single count. J is TRBJ1-2 and V is TRBV5-5; D possibly corresponds to TRBD1 (6 bases). Trimming cost V 2 bases and J 5 bases, with 7 bases left between them. CDR3 length: 12 residues. Germline-derived CDR1 and CDR2 are SGHKS and YYEKEE (reference sequence). The CDR3 DNA sequence: TGTGCCAGCAGCTTTCAGGGGTATGGCTACACCTTC. As protein: CASSFQGYGYTF.

The sample holds one count of this clone. V is TRBV28 and J is TRBJ2-3; D is possibly TRBD1 (6 bases). Between the trimmed V and J ends, which lost 6 bases and 5 bases, there was a span of 18 bases. The CDR3 is made up of 15 amino acids. Germline V lookup: CDR1 MDHEN, CDR2 SYDVKM. The CDR3 reads CASSPPGHQRDTQYF. The CDR3, as DNA: TGTGCCAGCAGCCCGCCGGGACACCAGAGAGATACGCAGTATTTT.

The rearrangement links TRBV4-3 to TRBJ1-5; maybe TRBD1 (5 bases). The CDR3 loop spans 17 amino acids. CDR1 and CDR2 (germline): LGHNA, YSLEER. The V gene lost 0 bases and the J gene lost 2 bases, with 14 bases spanning the gap. DNA for the CDR3: TGCGCCAGCAGCCAAGATCGAAGGGGCATCGGCAATCAGCCCCAGCATTTT. It translates to CASSQDRRGIGNQPQHF.

This clone was observed once. This rearrangement joins TRBV18 to TRBJ1-3; 7 bases match TRBD1. V was pared by 3 bases and J by 2 bases, with 4 bases of the junction left unmatched. Germline CDR1 and CDR2: KGHSH and LQKENI. The length of the CDR3 is 15 residues. CDR3 bases: TGTGCCAGCTCACCGCGGACAGGAGCTGGAAACACCATATATTTT. Translation: CASSPRTGAGNTIYF.

This chain connects TRBV30 to TRBJ2-7; D uncertain. Germline V gives CDR1 GTSNPN, CDR2 SVGIG (reference sequence). The V end lost 5 bases, the J end lost 4 bases, and 12 bases lay between the germline ends. The CDR3 spans 12 residues. This CDR3 reads CAWAQTRYEQYF. For the CDR3, the DNA is TGTGCCTGGGCACAAACACGATACGAGCAGTACTTC. Drawing the rest from reference TRBV30 and TRBJ2-7, the complete variable domain is SQTIHQWPATLVQPVGSPLSLECTVEGTSNPNLYWYRQAAGRGLQLLFYSVGIGQISSEVPQNLSASRPQDRQFILSSKKLLLSDSGFYLCAWAQTRYEQYFGPGTRLTVT.